Here is one TCR beta chain with its context. The CDR3 contains 15 residues. The germline V and J ends were trimmed by 0 bases and 1 base, with 7 bases remaining between them. Per germline, CDR1 KGHSH and CDR2 LQKENI. These data are taken from a study of blood T cell repertoires in COVID-19. Turning to the study itself: Samples of COVID-19 (acute and convalescent) were obtained from the United States, Italy and Spain. The analysed material was cDNA or gDNA that came from T cells, B-cell-depleted T cells, or PBMCs.

The authors' processing: Amplification with reference gene primers provided the estimates of nucleated cell counts. Sequencing used immunoSEQ multiplex PCR; TCRdb keeps in-frame clones, though not all of them. The DNA was the basis for D and trimming; V, J and clone size are from that table. The repertoire consists of about 120,000 clones, with 88% occurring once and the leading ten covering approximately 3.5%. Specimen: peripheral blood. This chain links TRBV18 with TRBJ1-5; D unclear. The TCR sequence derives from a woman in her 50s with acute or convalescent COVID-19. In nucleotides, the CDR3 is TGTGCCAGCTCACCACCGCGGCAGAGCAATCAGCCCCAGCATTTT. It is translated as CASSPPRQSNQPQHF.